This entry is about one T cell receptor (beta chain). Its matching antigen is unknown. This entry belongs to a study of cytomegalovirus exposure and HLA in healthy donors. About the study: There were 117 million unique TCR beta sequences, drawn from roughly 200 million T cells, in an earlier analysis. HLA-typed donors contributed about 85 million unique TCRs, which were held in an early data release. Findings and limits, study-wide: The authors listed approximately 150 TCR beta chains as cytomegalovirus-associated. Upon later analysis, TCR association rates were observed to vary by HLA locus, being highest for DRB1 and lowest for HLA-C.

The CDR3 has 16 amino acids. Per the germline V gene, CDR1 is MNHNY and CDR2 is SVGAGI (reference sequence). The V gene lost 6 bases and the J gene lost 4 bases, with 21 bases spanning the gap. Primers: 60 Vbeta forward and 13 Jbeta reverse. Measured with immunoSEQ multiplex PCR; TCRdb has only the in-frame clones, and not every one. This repertoire shows hundreds of thousands of clones, around 89% found once; its top ten account for approximately 1%. The receptor was isolated from a woman under 30 in good health and CMV-seronegative. The chain couples TRBV6-6 to TRBJ1-1, with D possibly TRBD1 on 5 matching bases. The sample was PBMCs. The CDR3 region is CASRGARGGLRTEAFF. The DNA for the CDR3 is TGTGCCAGCAGAGGAGCCCGGGGGGGGTTGCGCACTGAAGCTTTCTTT.